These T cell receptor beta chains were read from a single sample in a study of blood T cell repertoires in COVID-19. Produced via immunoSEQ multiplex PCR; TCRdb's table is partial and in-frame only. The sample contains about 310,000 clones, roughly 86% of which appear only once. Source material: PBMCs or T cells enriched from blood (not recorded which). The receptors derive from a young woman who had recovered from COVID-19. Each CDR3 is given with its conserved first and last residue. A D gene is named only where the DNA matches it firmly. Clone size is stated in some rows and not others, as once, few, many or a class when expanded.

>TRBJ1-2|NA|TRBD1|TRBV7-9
TGTGCCAGCAGCTTGGGACAGGCAAACTATGGCTACACCTTC
CASSLGQANYGYTF
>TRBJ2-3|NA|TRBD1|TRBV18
TGTGCCAGCTCACCATCTCCGGGACAGGGCCCCACAGATACGCAGTATTTT
CASSPSPGQGPTDTQYF
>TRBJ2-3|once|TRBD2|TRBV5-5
TGTGCCAGCAGGAGGGTGGGAGCGGGGATCACAGATACGCAGTATTTT
CASRRVGAGITDTQYF
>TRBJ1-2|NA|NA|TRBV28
TGTGCCAGCGCGACGTTGGGGAGGGAAACTAACTATGGCTACACCTTC
CASATLGRETNYGYTF
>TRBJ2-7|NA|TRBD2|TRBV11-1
TGTGCCAGCAGCTTCTCTAGCGGGAGGTCCTACGAGCAGTACTTC
CASSFSSGRSYEQYF
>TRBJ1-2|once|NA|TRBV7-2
TGTGCCAGCAGCTTACTTGGCAGGAACTATGGCTACACCTTC
CASSLLGRNYGYTF
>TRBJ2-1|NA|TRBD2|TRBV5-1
TGCGCCAGCAGCTTGGCCCAGCTAGCGGGAGTACTCAATGAGCAGTTCTTC
CASSLAQLAGVLNEQFF
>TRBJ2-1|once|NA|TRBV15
TGTGCCACCAGCAGAGATCCGGCGGGAACTATGAATGAGCAGTTCTTC
CATSRDPAGTMNEQFF
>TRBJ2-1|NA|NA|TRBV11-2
TGTGCCAGCATCGTCAAAGGGGGGGGGCAGCCCAATGAGCAGTTCTTC
CASIVKGGGQPNEQFF
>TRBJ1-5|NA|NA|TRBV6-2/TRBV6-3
TGTGCCAGCAGCAGGGACAACCTTAGCAATCAGCCCCAGCATTTT
CASSRDNLSNQPQHF
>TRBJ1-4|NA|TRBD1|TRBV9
TGTGCCAGCAGCGACACGGGACAGTCTAATGAAAAACTGTTTTTT
CASSDTGQSNEKLFF
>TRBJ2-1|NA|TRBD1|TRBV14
TGTGCCAGCAGCCCTCCGGGACAGGGCAGGGAGCAGTTCTTC
CASSPPGQGREQFF
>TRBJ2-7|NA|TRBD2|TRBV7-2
TGTGCCAGCAGCTGGACGCGGGGGTCCTACGAGCAGTACTTC
CASSWTRGSYEQYF
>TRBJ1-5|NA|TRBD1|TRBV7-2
TGTGCCAGCAGCTTACGACAGGGGGCCGGACAGCCCCAGCATTTT
CASSLRQGAGQPQHF
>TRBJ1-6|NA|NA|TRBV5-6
TGTGCCAGCAGCTTTGGACAGTATAATTCACCCCTCCACTTT
CASSFGQYNSPLHF
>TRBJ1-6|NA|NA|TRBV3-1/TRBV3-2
TGTGCCAGCAGCCAATCTTCAGGGGCGAGAAATTCACCCCTCCACTTT
CASSQSSGARNSPLHF
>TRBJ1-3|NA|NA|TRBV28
TGTGCCAGCAGTTTCCCGCCGCGGGGAAACACCATATATTTT
CASSFPPRGNTIYF
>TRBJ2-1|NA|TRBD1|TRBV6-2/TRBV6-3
TGTGCCAGCAGTTCGGGACAGGGTCCGTACAATGAGCAGTTCTTC
CASSSGQGPYNEQFF
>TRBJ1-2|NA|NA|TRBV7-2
TGTGCCAGCAGCTTAGGTCGGTTAAACTATGGCTACACCTTC
CASSLGRLNYGYTF
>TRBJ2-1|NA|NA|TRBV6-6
TGTGCCAGCAGTTACTCGACAGGCCAGGGGTGGGGTGAGCAGTTCTTC
CASSYSTGQGWGEQFF